The count of the clone carrying this TCR beta chain is one. Its target is not known. The assay was immunoSEQ multiplex PCR, and TCRdb's table has in-frame clones only and misses some. The repertoire has a few thousand clones, around 69% of them found once; the top ten carry 17%. With V trimmed by 4 bases and J by 0 bases, 3 bases remained unmatched. CDR1 is SGHVS, CDR2 FQNEAQ, per germline. The CDR3 length is 16 residues. This sample stems from a study of immune cell composition in non-small cell lung cancer. Frozen unsorted single-cell suspensions supplied the genomic DNA. Study findings and constraints: Lung squamous cell carcinoma tumours had significantly higher top 10 clone scores and productive clonality than lung adenocarcinoma. Dominant in vivo tumour-associated clones were not shown to share tumour-reactive sequences. Tumour TCR-beta clonality was not significantly tied to smoking pack-years.

Sequences were obtained from lung tumor tissue. The TCR comes from a human donor with non-small cell lung cancer. This chain uses TRBV7-8 with TRBJ2-3, with 11 bases lining up with TRBD2. Here the CDR3 reads CASSSTSGVSTDTQYF. CDR3 nucleotide sequence: TGTGCCAGCAGCTCGACTAGCGGGGTTAGCACAGATACGCAGTATTTT.